What follows are 25 T cell receptor beta chains derived from one specimen sequenced in a study of blood T cell repertoires in COVID-19 (TCRdb year 2020). The receptor library was made with the immunoSEQ multiplex PCR assay. TCRdb obtained this table from immuneACCESS and retained in-frame rearrangements with V and J assigned. These tables miss some clones; where compared with another copy, unresolved V genes account for less than half of the shortfall, and the remainder is unexplained. The sample table records 220,000 or so clones; 86% of these occur just once. Of the sample, 10% to 13% falls within the top ten clones. The sample was peripheral blood. The source of these receptors is a woman in her 50s with COVID-19, enrolled during active disease.

The rearrangement uses TRBV28 and TRBJ1-2; TRBD1 might be the D (6 bases). Looked up from germline, CDR1 is MDHEN and CDR2 is SYDVKM. The V end lost 5 bases, the J end lost 8 bases, and 15 bases lay between the germline ends. CDR3 length: 13 amino acids. As DNA, the CDR3 is TGTGCCAGCAGTACTTACAGGGTAGAAGGCTACACCTTC. Its translation is CASSTYRVEGYTF.

CDR3 DNA sequence: TGTGCCAGCAGTGGGACAGGGTCGAACAATGAGCAGTTCTTC. Translated, it gives CASSGTGSNNEQFF. This chain connects TRBV9 to TRBJ2-1; TRBD1 aligns across 9 bases. The CDR3 loop spans 14 amino acids. The junction had 5 bases not matched to a gene; V was cut back by 5 bases and J by 5 bases. Germline V gene lookup returns CDR1 SGDLS and CDR2 YYNGEE.

This clone was seen a handful of times. The rearrangement links TRBV15 to TRBJ2-7; perhaps TRBD1 as D (6 bases). V was shortened by 5 bases and J by 7 bases, with 18 bases between the two germline ends. This CDR3 has 14 residues. Germline V lookup: CDR1 LNHNV, CDR2 YYDKDF (reference sequence). This CDR3 reads CATSVGQIEPEQYV. The CDR3 DNA sequence: TGTGCCACCAGCGTGGGACAAATTGAACCAGAGCAGTACGTC.

V is TRBV27 and J is TRBJ2-7; 15 bases are a match to TRBD2. Germline CDR1 and CDR2: MNHEY and SMNVEV (reference sequence). V dropped 1 base and J dropped 0; count of bases not matched to a gene: 4. This CDR3 contains 18 residues. The CDR3 DNA follows: TGTGCCAGCAGTTTATATGGACTAGCGGGGGGGAGCTCCTACGAGCAGTACTTC. Translated: CASSLYGLAGGSSYEQYF.

This chain uses TRBV6-5 with TRBJ2-1, with TRBD1 matching over 9 bases. Germline loops: CDR1 MNHEY, CDR2 SVGAGI. This CDR3 contains 13 residues. V lost 6 bases, J lost 7 bases, and 4 bases stayed unmatched. CDR3 region: CASRGTGKNEQFF. The CDR3 nucleotides read TGTGCCAGCAGAGGGACAGGGAAGAATGAGCAGTTCTTC.

Only a few counts were recorded for this clone. V usage is TRBV5-1 and J usage is TRBJ2-1; 10 nucleotides align to TRBD1. The V segment lost 5 bases and the J segment 8 bases; nucleotides outside the gene matches: 7. The CDR3 is made up of 14 amino acids. The germline V gene has CDR1 SGHRS and CDR2 YFSETQ. CDR3 loop: CASRRDRGFDEQFF. The CDR3 bases are TGCGCCAGCAGGAGGGACAGGGGATTCGATGAGCAGTTCTTC.

This clone was detected a few times. The rearrangement links TRBV4-3 to TRBJ2-4; maybe TRBD2 (6 bases). The CDR3 sequence is 17 residues long. Per germline, CDR1 LGHNA and CDR2 YSLEER. Deletions cut 0 bases from V and 0 bases from J, with 12 bases between. For the CDR3, the DNA is TGCGCCAGCAGCCAAGATTGGACTACAAGAGCCAAAAACATTCAGTACTTC. It is translated as CASSQDWTTRAKNIQYF.

V usage is TRBV3-1 (or the pseudogene TRBV3-2) and J usage is TRBJ1-2, with a tentative D call TRBD1 (5 bases). Trimming took off 1 base at V and 4 bases at J, with 13 bases between the two ends. Germline V gene data show CDR1 as LGHDT and CDR2 as YNNKEL (reference sequence). CDR3 length equals 15 residues. The DNA of the CDR3 is TGTGCCAGCAGCCAAGGGGGGGTAAGGGGCTATGGCTACACCTTC. This translates into CASSQGGVRGYGYTF.

This chain links TRBV27 with TRBJ1-2; 8 bases align to TRBD1. V trimming: 8 bases; J trimming: 6 bases; junction bases outside the gene matches: 11. Germline V lookup: CDR1 MNHEY, CDR2 SMNVEV (reference sequence). The CDR3 is made up of 14 amino acids. The CDR3 region has the DNA TGTGCCAGCTCATTCACCACAGGGGGGGATGGCTACACCTTC. Its translation: CASSFTTGGDGYTF.

The chain combines TRBV5-1 with TRBJ1-2, with 8 bases lining up with TRBD1. The CDR3 is 15 residues long. Germline V gives CDR1 SGHRS, CDR2 YFSETQ. After removal of 0 bases from V and 4 bases from J, the junction contained 5 bases not matched to a gene. The CDR3 bases are TGCGCCAGCAGCTTGGTTCCAGGGGGCGGCTATGGCTACACCTTC. Translation gives CASSLVPGGGYGYTF.

This chain uses TRBV2 with TRBJ2-4; D gene unclear. Germline V gene lookup returns CDR1 SNHLY and CDR2 FYNNEI. The CDR3 totals 14 residues. V lost 8 bases and J 0 bases, leaving 11 bases between the germline ends. The CDR3 here is CASGQILAKNIQYF. The CDR3 DNA sequence: TGTGCCAGCGGGCAGATTTTAGCCAAAAACATTCAGTACTTC.

V is TRBV5-5 and J is TRBJ2-7; TRBD2 aligns across 8 bases. The CDR3 contains 15 residues. J lost 3 bases, V lost 4 bases, and 9 bases had no gene match. Germline lookup yields CDR1 SGHKS and CDR2 YYEKEE (reference sequence). CDR3 in DNA: TGTGCCAGCAGCCTCGGGGGGGCGGTCTTCTACGAGCAGTACGTC. As protein: CASSLGGAVFYEQYV.

V is TRBV19 and J is TRBJ2-7; TRBD2 agrees at 7 bases. With V trimmed by 3 bases and J by 0 bases, 5 bases remained unmatched. This CDR3 is built from 15 residues. Germline V gives CDR1 LNHDA, CDR2 SQIVND (reference sequence). The DNA for the CDR3 is TGTGCCAGTAGTATCGCTGGCGGGAGCTCCTACGAGCAGTACTTC. Translation: CASSIAGGSSYEQYF.

The rearrangement links TRBV7-8 to TRBJ2-5, with TRBD2 matching over 10 bases. V lost 5 bases and J lost 4; bases outside the gene matches: 13. The CDR3 length is 17 residues. Germline V lookup: CDR1 SGHVS, CDR2 FQNEAQ. The CDR3 is CASSVQGQRGGAETQYF. The CDR3, as DNA: TGTGCCAGCAGCGTCCAAGGCCAGCGGGGGGGCGCAGAGACCCAGTACTTC.

The chain uses TRBV24-1 and TRBJ1-3; D uncertain. V was trimmed by 3 bases and J by 7 bases, leaving 9 bases between them. The CDR3 extends over 13 amino acids. Looked up from germline, CDR1 is KGHDR and CDR2 is SFDVKD. CDR3 in DNA: TGTGCCACCAGTGATGCGGGAGCCAACACCATATATTTT. Protein sequence: CATSDAGANTIYF.

The rearrangement links TRBV29-1 to TRBJ1-2; D is unclear. Germline V gives CDR1 SQVTM, CDR2 ANQGSEA. The length of the CDR3 is 15 residues. Trimming stripped 0 bases from V and 2 bases from J, with 13 bases between. The DNA for the CDR3 is TGCAGCGTTGAAGATCCTTTCGACACCAACTATGGCTACACCTTC. This sequence encodes CSVEDPFDTNYGYTF.

The V and J genes are TRBV7-8 and TRBJ1-1; D is possibly TRBD1 (6 bases). This CDR3 is 12 amino acids long. Trimming stripped 5 bases from V and 7 bases from J, with 11 bases between. Germline loops: CDR1 SGHVS, CDR2 FQNEAQ. The CDR3 sequence: CASSPDSYEAFF. The CDR3 DNA reads as TGTGCCAGCAGCCCGGACAGTTATGAAGCTTTCTTT.

This rearrangement joins TRBV4-3 to TRBJ1-6, with 8 bases aligning to TRBD1. The CDR3 is 15 amino acids. Germline V gene data show CDR1 as LGHNA and CDR2 as YSLEER. Trimming removed 3 bases from V and 10 bases from J; junction bases left unmatched: 8. In nucleotides, the CDR3 is TGCGCCAGCAGCCACCAGGACAGGGTGGACTCACCCCTCCACTTT. This encodes CASSHQDRVDSPLHF.

This clone has just a few counts. The chain links TRBV7-2 to TRBJ2-7; a weak D match, TRBD1 (6 bases). The germline V gene encodes CDR1 SGHTA and CDR2 FQGNSA. This CDR3 has 15 amino acids. V was cut by 0 bases and J by 3 bases, with 12 bases left in between. The CDR3 sequence: CASSLARKGVYEQYF. Written as DNA, the CDR3 is TGTGCCAGCAGCTTAGCGAGAAAGGGGGTCTACGAGCAGTACTTC. The whole variable domain, filled in from reference TRBV7-2 and TRBJ2-7, reads GAGVSQSPSNKVTEKGKDVELRCDPISGHTALYWYRQSLGQGLEFLIYFQGNSAPDKSGLPSDRFSAERTGGSVSTLTIQRTQQEDSAVYLCASSLARKGVYEQYFGPGTRLTVT.

The V call is TRBV7-9, the J call TRBJ2-7; D is perhaps TRBD2 (6 bases). CDR1 is SEHNR and CDR2 is FQNEAQ in the germline V gene (reference sequence). V lost 3 bases to trimming and J lost 2 bases, with 11 bases between them. There are 14 residues in the CDR3. CDR3 sequence reads: CASSFSAGPYEQYF. DNA of the CDR3: TGTGCCAGCAGCTTCTCGGCGGGACCCTACGAGCAGTACTTC.

The gene calls are TRBV24-1 and TRBJ1-1; 7 bases agree with TRBD1. CDR3 size: 14 residues. V trimming: 4 bases; J trimming: 11 bases; junction bases outside the gene matches: 12. Germline assignment: CDR1 KGHDR and CDR2 SFDVKD. The CDR3 DNA reads as TGTGCCACCAGTGACTCCGACAGGGTGGGTTGGGCTTTCTTT. It yields the protein CATSDSDRVGWAFF.

The chain employs TRBV7-3 and TRBJ2-1, with 10 bases lining up with TRBD1. With V trimmed by 4 bases and J by 5 bases, 5 bases remained unmatched. The germline CDR1 and CDR2 sequences are SGHTA and FQGTGA. This CDR3 is 15 amino acids long. CDR3 DNA sequence: TGTGCCAGCAGCTCTCCCGGGACAGGGGACAATGAGCAGTTCTTC. Residues: CASSSPGTGDNEQFF.

V usage is TRBV5-1 and J usage is TRBJ2-5, with a weak D call TRBD1 (5 bases). V was cut by 4 bases and J by 1 base, with 11 bases left in between. Germline V gives CDR1 SGHRS, CDR2 YFSETQ. This CDR3 region has 14 residues. The DNA of the CDR3 is TGCGCCAGCAGCCCGAGGACAAGCCAAGAGACCCAGTACTTC. As protein: CASSPRTSQETQYF.

The chain is built from TRBV19 and TRBJ2-2; TRBD1 aligns across 10 bases. Germline V gives CDR1 LNHDA, CDR2 SQIVND (reference sequence). V lost 3 bases, J lost 1 base, and 2 bases stayed unmatched. The CDR3 runs 16 residues. DNA for the CDR3: TGTGCCAGTAGTATCCGGGACAGGGGGAACACCGGGGAGCTGTTTTTT. Its translation is CASSIRDRGNTGELFF.

The chain has TRBV27 and TRBJ1-1; 8 bases line up with TRBD1. From germline, CDR1 is MNHEY and CDR2 SMNVEV (reference sequence). With 7 bases clipped from V and 1 base from J, the junction kept 11 bases outside the gene matches. The CDR3 extends over 16 amino acids. CDR3 loop: CASMHDRGTPNTEAFF. CDR3 nucleotide sequence: TGTGCCAGCATGCACGACAGGGGAACTCCGAACACTGAAGCTTTCTTT.